This T cell receptor (beta chain) is drawn from a study of read filtering for tumor transcriptome and immune sequencing. Molecular barcoded adaptors covering alpha/delta and beta/gamma chains were used on approximately 400 ng RNA. TCRdb recomputed calls from the reads with MiXCR, one row per CDR3 protein. The sample lists approximately 58,000 distinct CDR3 sequences, 20% to 25% seen once, with roughly 15% in the top ten. The junction had 16 bases not matched to a gene; V was cut back by 5 bases and J by 3 bases. The CDR3 is made up of 18 amino acids. The germline gives CDR1 SEHNR, CDR2 FQNEAQ (reference sequence). This clonotype was observed at least ten times. The antigen is undetermined. The study's findings and limits: Dropping single-read clonotypes raised IR-seq and RNA-seq shared-clonotype correlation.

This sequence was found in a donor aged 40 or over with multiple myeloma. The chain links TRBV7-9 to TRBJ2-1; 7 nucleotides line up with TRBD2. The specimen sequenced was a population of CD138-negative cells sorted from bone marrow. CDR3 protein: CASSNPQRRGGNYNEQFF. The DNA of the CDR3 is TGTGCCAGCAGCAACCCACAAAGGCGCGGGGGAAACTACAATGAGCAGTTCTTC. Complete variable domain (other parts from reference TRBV7-9 and TRBJ2-1): DTGVSQNPRHKITKRGQNVTFRCDPISEHNRLYWYRQTLGQGPEFLTYFQNEAQLEKSRLLSDRFSAERPKGSFSTLEIQRTEQGDSAMYLCASSNPQRRGGNYNEQFFGPGTRLTVL.